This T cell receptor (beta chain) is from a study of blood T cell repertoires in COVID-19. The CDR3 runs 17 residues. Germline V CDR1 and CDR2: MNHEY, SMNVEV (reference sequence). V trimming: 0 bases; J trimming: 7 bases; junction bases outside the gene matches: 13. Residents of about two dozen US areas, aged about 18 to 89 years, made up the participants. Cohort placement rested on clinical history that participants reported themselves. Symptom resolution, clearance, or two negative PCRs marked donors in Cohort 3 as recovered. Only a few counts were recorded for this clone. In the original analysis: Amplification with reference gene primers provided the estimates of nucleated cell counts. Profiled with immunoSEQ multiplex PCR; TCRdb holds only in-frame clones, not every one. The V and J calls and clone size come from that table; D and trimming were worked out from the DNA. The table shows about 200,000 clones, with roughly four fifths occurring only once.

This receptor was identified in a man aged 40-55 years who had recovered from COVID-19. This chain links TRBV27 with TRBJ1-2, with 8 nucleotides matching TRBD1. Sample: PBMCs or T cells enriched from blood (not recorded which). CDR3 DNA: TGTGCCAGCAGTTTATCTGCAGGGGGCAGTCTTCCCCTTGGCTACACCTTC. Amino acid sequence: CASSLSAGGSLPLGYTF.